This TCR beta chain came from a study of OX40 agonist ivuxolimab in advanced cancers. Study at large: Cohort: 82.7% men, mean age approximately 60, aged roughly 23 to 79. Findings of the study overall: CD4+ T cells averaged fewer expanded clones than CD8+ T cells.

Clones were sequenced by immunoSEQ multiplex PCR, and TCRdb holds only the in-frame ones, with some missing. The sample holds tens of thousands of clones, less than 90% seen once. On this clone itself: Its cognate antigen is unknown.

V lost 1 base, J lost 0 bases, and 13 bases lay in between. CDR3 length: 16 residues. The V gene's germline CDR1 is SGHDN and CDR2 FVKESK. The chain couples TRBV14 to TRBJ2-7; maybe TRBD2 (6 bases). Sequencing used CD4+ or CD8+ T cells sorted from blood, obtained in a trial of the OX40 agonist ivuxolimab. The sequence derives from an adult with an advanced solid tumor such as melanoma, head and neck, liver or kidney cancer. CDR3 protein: CASSQASSANSYEQYF. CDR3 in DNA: TGTGCCAGCAGCCAAGCCTCTAGCGCGAACTCCTACGAGCAGTACTTC.